This T cell receptor beta chain was obtained from a study of T cells in Graves' hyperthyroidism and ophthalmopathy. Study findings and constraints: Also found in blood were most expanded thyroid clonotypes above 0.001.

Researchers took RNA transcripts and amplified the TCR beta CDR3 regions from them. The HTBI primer set drove a first-round RT-PCR of the TCR CDR3. TCRdb processed the multiplex PCR reads anew with MiXCR; each CDR3 protein has one entry. The data hold 550,000 to 700,000 distinct CDR3 sequences, with around 15% observed a single time. At least 3 on the Clinical Activity Score was recorded for ophthalmopathy patients, who also had NOSPECS grade at least 4 and duration under 3 months. Diagnoses were made from clinical symptoms, serum measures (thyroxine and TRAb), thyroid ultrasound and orbital computed tomography. PBMCs were obtained from over 8.5 ml fresh peripheral blood. The CDR3 is 14 amino acids. Trimming cost V 6 bases and J 4 bases, with 10 bases left between them. The germline V gene encodes CDR1 MNHEY and CDR2 SVGEGT. Concerning this clonotype: The antigen remains unidentified.

The TCR sequence derives from a woman in her forties with Graves' ophthalmopathy. The sample was blood. The chain links TRBV6-2 or TRBV6-3 to TRBJ2-6; weak D call: TRBD2 (5 bases). The CDR3 here is CASRTSGGANVLTF. The CDR3 DNA reads TGTGCCAGCAGAACCTCGGGGGGGGCCAACGTCCTGACTTTC.